This T cell receptor beta chain was identified in a study of blood T cells in healthy people across ages. Study at large: Researchers report that template switching captured about one barcoded beta molecule per two T cells.

As concerns this clonotype: What it binds is unknown.

Together with a sample-barcoded 5' primer, a J-beta primer mix was included in a second PCR lasting about 7 to 11 cycles. TCRdb fed the 5' RACE reads into MiXCR, producing one record per CDR3 protein. This sample has around 1.5 million distinct CDR3 sequences; approximately 59% occur once, and the top ten carry about 6.7%. Per the germline V gene, CDR1 is SGHDT and CDR2 is YYEEEE. The CDR3 totals 16 residues. A minimum of 6 micrograms of total RNA was extracted per sample. Study-wide findings and caveats: Diversity estimates drawn from one million T cells were deemed underestimates. Diversity was higher, and naive CD4+ cells more numerous, in long-lived donors than in aged donors.

Source material: blood. The chain links TRBV5-6 to TRBJ2-4, with 10 bases aligning to TRBD1. The assigned J gene may be wrong: the sequence end matches TRBJ2-5 better. The receptor's source is a man in his late teens or twenties in good health. CDR3 coding DNA: TGTGCCAGCAGCGAAACCGGGACAGGGGATCAAGAGACCCAGTACTTC. Translation gives CASSETGTGDQETQYF.